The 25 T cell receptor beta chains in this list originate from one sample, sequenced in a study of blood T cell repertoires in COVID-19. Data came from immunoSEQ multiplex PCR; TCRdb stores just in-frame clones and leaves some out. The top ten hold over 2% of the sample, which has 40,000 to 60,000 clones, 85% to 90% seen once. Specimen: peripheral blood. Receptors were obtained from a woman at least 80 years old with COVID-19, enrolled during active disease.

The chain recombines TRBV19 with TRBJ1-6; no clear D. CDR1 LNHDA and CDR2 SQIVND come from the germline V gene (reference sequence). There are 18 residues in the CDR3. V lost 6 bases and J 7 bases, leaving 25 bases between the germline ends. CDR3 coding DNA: TGTGCCAGTAGCTCCCTAGGACGGGAATTAAAAAAGAATTCACCCCTCCACTTT. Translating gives CASSSLGRELKKNSPLHF.

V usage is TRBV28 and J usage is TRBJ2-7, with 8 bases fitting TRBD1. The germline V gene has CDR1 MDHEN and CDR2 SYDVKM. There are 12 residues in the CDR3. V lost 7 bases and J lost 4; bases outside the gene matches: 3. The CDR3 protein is CASTDRVYEQYF. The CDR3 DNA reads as TGTGCCAGCACGGACAGGGTATACGAGCAGTACTTC.

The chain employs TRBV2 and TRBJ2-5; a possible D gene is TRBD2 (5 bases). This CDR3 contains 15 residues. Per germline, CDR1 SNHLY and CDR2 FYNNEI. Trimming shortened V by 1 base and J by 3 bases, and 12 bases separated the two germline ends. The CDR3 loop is CASSEEAGLKETQYF. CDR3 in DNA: TGTGCCAGCAGTGAAGAGGCGGGTTTAAAAGAGACCCAGTACTTC.

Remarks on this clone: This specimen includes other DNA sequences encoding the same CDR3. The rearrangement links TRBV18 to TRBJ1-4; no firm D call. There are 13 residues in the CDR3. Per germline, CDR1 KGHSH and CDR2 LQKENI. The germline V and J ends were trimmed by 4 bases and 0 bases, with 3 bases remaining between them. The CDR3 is CASSRATNEKLFF. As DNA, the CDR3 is TGTGCCAGCTCACGCGCAACTAATGAAAAACTGTTTTTT.

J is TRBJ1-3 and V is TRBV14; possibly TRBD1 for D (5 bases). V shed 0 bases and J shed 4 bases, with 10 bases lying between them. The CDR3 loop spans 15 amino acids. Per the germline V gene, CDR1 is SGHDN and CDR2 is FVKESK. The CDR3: CASSQDRVLGNTIYF. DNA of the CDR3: TGTGCCAGCAGCCAAGACAGGGTATTGGGAAACACCATATATTTT.

For the CDR3, the DNA is TGCGCCAGCAGCTTGGGGGCAGGGAATGAAAAACTGTTTTTT. It translates to CASSLGAGNEKLFF. V gene TRBV5-1 combines with J gene TRBJ1-4; D is possibly TRBD1 (5 bases). Germline assignment: CDR1 SGHRS and CDR2 YFSETQ. This CDR3 contains 14 residues. Trimming pared 0 bases from V and 5 bases from J, leaving 8 bases between.

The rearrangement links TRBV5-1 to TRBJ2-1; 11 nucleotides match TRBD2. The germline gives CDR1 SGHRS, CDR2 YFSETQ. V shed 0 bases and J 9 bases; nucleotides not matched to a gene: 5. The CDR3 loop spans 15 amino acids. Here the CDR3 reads CASSLVAGGDFEQFF. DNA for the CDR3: TGCGCCAGCAGCTTGGTAGCGGGAGGGGATTTTGAGCAGTTCTTC.

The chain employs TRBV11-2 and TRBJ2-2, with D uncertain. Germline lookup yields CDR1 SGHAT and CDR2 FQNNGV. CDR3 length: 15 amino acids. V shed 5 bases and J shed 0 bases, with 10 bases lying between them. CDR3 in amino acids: CASSPSKTNTGELFF. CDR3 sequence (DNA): TGTGCCAGCAGCCCTAGTAAAACGAACACCGGGGAGCTGTTTTTT.

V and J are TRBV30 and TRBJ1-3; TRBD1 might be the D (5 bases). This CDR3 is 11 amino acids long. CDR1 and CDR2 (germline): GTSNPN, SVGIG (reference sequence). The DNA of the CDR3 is TGTGGGGGCTCACGTAGAAACACCATATATTTT. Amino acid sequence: CGGSRRNTIYF. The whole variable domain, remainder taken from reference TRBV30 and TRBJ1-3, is SQTIHQWPATLVQPVGSPLSLECTVEGTSNPNLYWYRQAAGRGLQLLFYSVGIGQISSEVPQNLSASRPQDRQFILSSKKLLLSDSGFYLCGGSRRNTIYFGEGSWLTVV.

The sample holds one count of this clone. The CDR3 loop reads CAWSSPLRAFF. The DNA for the CDR3 is TGTGCCTGGAGTTCCCCCCTGAGGGCTTTCTTT. The chain carries TRBV30 and TRBJ1-1; D unclear. CDR3 size: 11 residues. Germline loops: CDR1 GTSNPN, CDR2 SVGIG (reference sequence). The V end was cut by 2 bases, the J end by 11 bases, with 12 bases between.

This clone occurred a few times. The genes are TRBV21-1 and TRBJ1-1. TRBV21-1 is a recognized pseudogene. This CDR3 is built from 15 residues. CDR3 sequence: CASSKPSGRNTEAFF. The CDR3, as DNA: TGTGCCAGCTCCAAACCCAGTGGGAGGAACACTGAAGCTTTCTTT.

The CDR3 here is CASSLVGSSYEQYF. The CDR3 DNA reads as TGTGCCAGCAGCTTAGTTGGGAGCTCCTACGAGCAGTACTTC. This sequence joins TRBV7-2 and TRBJ2-7, with D perhaps TRBD2 (5 bases). CDR3 size: 14 residues. Germline values: CDR1 SGHTA, CDR2 FQGNSA. Trimming removed 1 base from V and 0 bases from J, with 7 bases in between.

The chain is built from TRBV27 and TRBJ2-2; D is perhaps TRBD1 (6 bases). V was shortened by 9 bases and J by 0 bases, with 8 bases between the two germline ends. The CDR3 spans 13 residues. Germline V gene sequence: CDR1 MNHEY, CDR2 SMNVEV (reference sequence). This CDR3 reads CASTGTNTGELFF. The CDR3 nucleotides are TGTGCCAGTACAGGGACGAACACCGGGGAGCTGTTTTTT.

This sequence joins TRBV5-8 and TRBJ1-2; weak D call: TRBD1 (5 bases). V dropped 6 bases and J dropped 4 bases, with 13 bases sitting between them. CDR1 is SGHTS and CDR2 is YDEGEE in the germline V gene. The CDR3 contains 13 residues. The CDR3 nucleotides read TGTGCCAGCAAATTTTGGCAGGGCTATGGCTACACCTTC. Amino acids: CASKFWQGYGYTF.

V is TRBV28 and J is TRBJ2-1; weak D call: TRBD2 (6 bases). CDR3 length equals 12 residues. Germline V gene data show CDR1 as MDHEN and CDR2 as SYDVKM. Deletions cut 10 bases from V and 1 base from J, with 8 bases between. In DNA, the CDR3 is TGTGCCATCGGGAGTTCCTACAATGAGCAGTTCTTC. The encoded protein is CAIGSSYNEQFF.

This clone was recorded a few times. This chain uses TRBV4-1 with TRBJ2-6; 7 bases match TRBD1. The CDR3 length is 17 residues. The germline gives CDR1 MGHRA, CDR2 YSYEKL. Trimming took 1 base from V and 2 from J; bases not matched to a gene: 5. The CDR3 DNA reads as TGCGCCAGCAGCCAAGTGGCAGGGGGTACTGGGGCCAACGTCCTGACTTTC. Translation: CASSQVAGGTGANVLTF.

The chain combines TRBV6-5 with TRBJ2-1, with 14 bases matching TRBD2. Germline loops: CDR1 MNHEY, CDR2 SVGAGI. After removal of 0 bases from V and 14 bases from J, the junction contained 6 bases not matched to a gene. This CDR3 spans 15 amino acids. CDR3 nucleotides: TGTGCCAGCAGTTACTCGGGGACTAGCGGGAGAGTTGAGTTCTTC. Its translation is CASSYSGTSGRVEFF.

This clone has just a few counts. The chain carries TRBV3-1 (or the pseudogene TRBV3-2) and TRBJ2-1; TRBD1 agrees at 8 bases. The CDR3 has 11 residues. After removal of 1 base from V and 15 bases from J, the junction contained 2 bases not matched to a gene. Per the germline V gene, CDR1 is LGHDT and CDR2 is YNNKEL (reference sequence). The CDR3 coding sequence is TGTGCCAGCAGCCAAGGGACAGGGACGTTCTTC. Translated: CASSQGTGTFF.

The CDR3 sequence: CASSVDGGGSSGANVLTF. The CDR3 DNA reads as TGTGCCAGCAGCGTAGATGGGGGAGGAAGCTCTGGGGCCAACGTCCTGACTTTC. The chain employs TRBV9 and TRBJ2-6, with TRBD2 as a possible D gene (6 bases). The CDR3 has 18 residues. Germline V gene data show CDR1 as SGDLS and CDR2 as YYNGEE. V was shortened by 0 bases and J by 0 bases, with 13 bases between the two germline ends.

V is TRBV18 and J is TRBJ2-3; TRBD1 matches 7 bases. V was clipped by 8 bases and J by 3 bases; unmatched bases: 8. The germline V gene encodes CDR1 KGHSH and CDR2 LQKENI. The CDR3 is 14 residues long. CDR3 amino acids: CASRQGFGTDTQYF. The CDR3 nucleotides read TGTGCCAGCAGACAGGGATTCGGGACAGATACGCAGTATTTT.

This CDR3 is CASSRSGEGWYGYTF. The CDR3 DNA follows: TGTGCCAGCAGTCGGTCAGGGGAAGGATGGTATGGCTACACCTTC. The chain combines TRBV19 with TRBJ1-2; D is perhaps TRBD1 (6 bases). V lost 9 bases to trimming and J lost 5 bases, with 22 bases between them. Germline lookup yields CDR1 LNHDA and CDR2 SQIVND (reference sequence). CDR3 length: 15 amino acids.

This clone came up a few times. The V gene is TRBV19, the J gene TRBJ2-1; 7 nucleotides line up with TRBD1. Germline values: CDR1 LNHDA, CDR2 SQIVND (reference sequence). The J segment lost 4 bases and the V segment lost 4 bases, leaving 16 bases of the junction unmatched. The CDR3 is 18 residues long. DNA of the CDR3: TGTGCCAGTAGTAATTCGGGGACAGCCCGTAAATTTTACAATGAGCAGTTCTTC. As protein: CASSNSGTARKFYNEQFF.

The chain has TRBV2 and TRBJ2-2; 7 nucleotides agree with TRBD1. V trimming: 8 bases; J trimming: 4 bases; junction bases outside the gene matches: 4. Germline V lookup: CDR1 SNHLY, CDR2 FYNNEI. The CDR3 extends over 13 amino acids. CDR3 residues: CASVGTATGELFF. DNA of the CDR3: TGTGCCAGCGTAGGGACAGCCACCGGGGAGCTGTTTTTT.

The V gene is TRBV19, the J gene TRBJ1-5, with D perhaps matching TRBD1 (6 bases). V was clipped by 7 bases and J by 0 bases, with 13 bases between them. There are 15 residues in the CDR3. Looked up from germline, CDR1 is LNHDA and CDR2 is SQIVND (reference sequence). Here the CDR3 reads CASTHRDISNQPQHF. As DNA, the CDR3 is TGTGCCAGTACCCACCGGGACATTAGCAATCAGCCCCAGCATTTT. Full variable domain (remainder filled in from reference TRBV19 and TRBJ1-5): DGGITQSPKYLFRKEGQNVTLSCEQNLNHDAMYWYRQDPGQGLRLIYYSQIVNDFQKGDIAEGYSVSREKKESFPLTVTSAQKNPTAFYLCASTHRDISNQPQHFGDGTRLSIL.

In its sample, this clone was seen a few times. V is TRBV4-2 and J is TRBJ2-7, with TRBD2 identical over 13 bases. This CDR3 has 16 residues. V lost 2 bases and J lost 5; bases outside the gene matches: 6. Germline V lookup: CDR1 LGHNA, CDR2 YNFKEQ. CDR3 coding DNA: TGTGCCAGCAGCCAAACTGGGACTAGCGGGGCCGACGAGCAGTACTTC. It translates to CASSQTGTSGADEQYF.